This record concerns one T cell receptor (beta chain) sequence. What it recognizes is unknown. These data belong to a study of T cell responses to AZD1222 COVID-19 vaccine. Turning to the study itself: Pooled samples include second doses given at about 4 or 12 weeks.

CDR3 length: 13 amino acids. Germline CDR1 SQVTM, CDR2 ANQGSEA. Trimming removed 6 bases at V and 4 bases at J, with 15 bases between. Measured with immunoSEQ multiplex PCR; TCRdb has only the in-frame clones, and not every one. The sample holds more than 150,000 clones, around 92% seen once. Study-level results: Most donors were white British, females outnumbered males, and clonal diversity was possibly underestimated. Regions 160-218 and 743-854 held dominance among vaccine-associated CD4 TCRs, which spanned spike.

This clonotype was obtained from an adult in good health. The chain links TRBV29-1 to TRBJ1-1; D may be TRBD1 (5 bases). The specimen comprised peripheral blood, sampled on day 0 of AZD1222 vaccination. The DNA of the CDR3 is TGCAGCGTCTCCGGGGGGGACCGCACTGAAGCTTTCTTT. Encoded protein: CSVSGGDRTEAFF.